The T cell receptor (beta chain) under discussion was sequenced for a study of blood T cells in healthy people across ages. Study observations and caveats: Lack of knowledge of donor CMV status possibly confounded expanded clonotype changes. Observed TCR beta diversity per million T cells went down as age went up. This fall followed a roughly linear course with age. Naive and antigen-experienced cells were not separated, limiting conclusive comparison. Estimates of total diversity, which came from one million sequenced T cells, were considered to be underestimates.

Comments on this clonotype: Its antigen is still unknown.

The second PCR ran roughly 6 to 11 cycles with a sample-barcoded 5' primer and J-beta primers. TCRdb redid the calling of the 5' RACE reads with MiXCR, one entry per CDR3 protein. The table includes around 1,900,000 distinct CDR3 sequences, more than 35% detected once. Germline trimming cut 6 bases from V and 5 bases from J; bases unmatched to any gene: 6. This CDR3 is built from 14 residues. Per germline, CDR1 MNHEY and CDR2 SMNVEV (reference sequence). The clonotype comes from a human donor in good health. The chain carries TRBV27 and TRBJ1-1, with 10 bases lining up with TRBD1. Sequenced input: blood. The CDR3 DNA reads as TGTGCCAGCAGACTGACAGGGGGCCGTACTGAAGCTTTCTTT. Protein sequence: CASRLTGGRTEAFF.